The sequence of this TCR beta chain was determined in a study of cytomegalovirus exposure and HLA in healthy donors. Study-wide results and limits: Reports described diagnosis of cytomegalovirus status by the classifier as highly specific and sensitive. The authors enumerated 180 or so TCR beta chains as linked to cytomegalovirus. The tendency of first-cohort TCR clusters to co-occur in the 100 to 150 validation repertoires was identified by a subsequent analysis. Confirmation in vitro established that a few CMV-associated chains were specific for CMV antigens.

This clone was seen once. The antigen remains undetermined. Using immunoSEQ multiplex PCR, the repertoire was profiled, and TCRdb retains in-frame clones only, with some absent. The sample carries about 76,000 clones, about 93% recorded once. V lost 5 bases to trimming and J lost 7 bases; unmatched junction nucleotides: 11. This CDR3 contains 15 residues. CDR1 is SEHNR and CDR2 is FQNEAQ in the germline V gene (reference sequence). J is TRBJ2-1 and V is TRBV7-9; 7 bases fit TRBD1. The TCR was taken from a man aged 18 to 29 in good health and CMV-seropositive. Sequences were obtained from PBMCs. Here the CDR3 DNA reads TGTGCCAGCAGCACCCCGGGACAGAAATATAATGAGCAGTTCTTC. This translates into CASSTPGQKYNEQFF.